The TCR beta chain described here comes from a study of blood T cell repertoires in COVID-19 (dated by TCRdb to the early 2020s). Concerning the study at large: Samples from collaborators originated in the United States, Italy and Spain and spanned both the acute and convalescent phases of COVID-19. The prospective study material was composed of cDNA or gDNA derived from T cells, B-cell-depleted T cells, or PBMCs. Subjects who had been exposed to COVID-19, were actively infected with it, or had recovered from it provided the deeply sampled blood TCRbeta repertoires that made up the dataset. A freely available public database, intended as a resource for researchers studying the immune response to SARS-CoV-2, is where the repertoires were released. The samples were drawn from the first 160 participants of the ongoing ImmuneRACE study and from roughly 1,300 subjects provided by 6 global collaborators. The sample metadata nearly always contained a de-identified subject ID, COVID-19 status, age in years and sex. Where HLA class I and class II types were available, the types were taken from metadata supplied by the sample provider, not from assay-based typing.

Whole blood was collected in K2EDTA tubes by collaborating institutions according to the institutions' own protocols. Collaborator samples were shipped for TCRbeta analysis as frozen whole blood, isolated PBMCs, or DNA extracted from either sample type. The CDR3 spans 14 residues, from the cysteine through the phenylalanine. Only CDR3 DNA is held: 42 bases, read in frame from base 1. The junction shows trimming of 3 bases on V and 13 bases on J, plus 18 bases between the germline ends. CDR1 is given as SGHDN and CDR2 as FVKESK, both from the germline V gene. TCRbeta CDR3 regions were amplified from genomic DNA by means of the immunoSEQ Assay, a bias-controlled multiplex PCR. The original methods were these. Within the assay, amplification of reference gene primers was used to estimate how many nucleated cells each sample contained. Sequence reads were collapsed and filtered to measure the absolute abundance of every unique TCRbeta CDR3 rearrangement. For each sample, productive Simpson clonality was calculated as the square root of Simpson's diversity index over productive rearrangements. TCRdb carries this immuneACCESS record with in-frame sequences only. Its versions omit some clonotypes, under half of them owing to an unresolved V gene in the studies checked, with the rest unexplained. For V, J and clone size, that table is used; D and trimming come from the DNA. Across this sample there are roughly 66,000 clones, with more than 85% seen only once. The top ten constitute less than 15% of the sample.

Study-level results and caveats: The quantity of clinical and demographic metadata differed by source and by participant and was supplied without curation.

As to this clone: This receptor's antigen is unknown. Base qualities are not provided; no much larger clone lies one nucleotide away.

The TCR originated in a human donor with active COVID-19. The donor label of this sample is uncertain. The V and J genes are TRBV14 and TRBJ1-4; a weak D assignment points to TRBD1 (5 bases agree). What was sequenced was peripheral blood. The sequenced DNA is TGTGCCAGCAGCCAGAGGGACGGACGGGAGGGACTGTTTTTT. It translates to CASSQRDGREGLFF.